This TCR beta chain was sequenced for a study of blood T cells in healthy people across ages. Overall study context: About one barcoded TCR beta cDNA was captured per two T cells. Study-wide points: When set beside aged donors, long-lived donors presented more naive CD4+ cells and higher diversity.

This clonotype was seen once. Antigen: not known. Trimming took 5 bases from V and 0 from J, leaving 14 bases between them. Per the germline V gene, CDR1 is SGHAT and CDR2 is FQNNGV. CDR3 length: 15 amino acids. A sample-barcoded 5' primer and a J-beta primer mix were used in a second PCR of roughly 6 to 11 cycles. TCRdb re-called the 5' RACE reads through MiXCR, storing one row per CDR3 protein. The sample records over 950,000 distinct CDR3 sequences, roughly half being singletons. The source is a woman aged 60-75 years in good health. The chain employs TRBV11-2 and TRBJ2-7; possibly TRBD1 or TRBD2 for D (5 bases each). Sequenced: blood. The CDR3 loop is CASSMSPGTSYEQYF. The CDR3 region has the DNA TGTGCCAGCAGCATGTCACCCGGGACCTCCTACGAGCAGTACTTC.